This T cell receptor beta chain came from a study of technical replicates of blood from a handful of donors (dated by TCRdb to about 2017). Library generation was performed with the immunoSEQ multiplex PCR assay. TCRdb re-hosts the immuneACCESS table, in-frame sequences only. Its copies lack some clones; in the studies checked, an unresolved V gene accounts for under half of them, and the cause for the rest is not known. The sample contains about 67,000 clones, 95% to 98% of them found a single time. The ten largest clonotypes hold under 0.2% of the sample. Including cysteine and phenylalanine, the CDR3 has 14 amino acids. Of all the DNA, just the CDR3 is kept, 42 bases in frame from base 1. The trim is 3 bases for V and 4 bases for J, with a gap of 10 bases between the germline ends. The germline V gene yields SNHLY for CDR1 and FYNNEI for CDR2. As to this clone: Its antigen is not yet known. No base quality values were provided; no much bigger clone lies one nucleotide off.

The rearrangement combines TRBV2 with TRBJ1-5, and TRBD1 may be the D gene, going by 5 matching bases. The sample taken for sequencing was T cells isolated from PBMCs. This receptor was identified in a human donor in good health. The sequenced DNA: TGTGCCAGCAGTGAGACAGCGAGGAATCAGCCCCAGCATTTT. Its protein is CASSETARNQPQHF.